The clone carrying this T cell receptor (beta chain) occurred once. V lost 2 bases and J lost 0, with 13 bases in between. Germline CDR1 is SGHTA and CDR2 is FQGNSA. The CDR3 consists of 17 residues. The PCR contained 60 Vbeta and 13 Jbeta primers. TCRdb's copy holds only in-frame clones and misses some; the assay was immunoSEQ multiplex PCR. Among roughly 140,000 clones listed, about 79% were seen once. The entry originates in a study of cytomegalovirus exposure and HLA in healthy donors. Turning to the study itself: Genetic ancestry analysis placed 81% of the 400 or so donors that were genotyped in the Caucasian-associated cluster.

V and J are TRBV7-2 and TRBJ1-4; D perhaps matches TRBD1 (5 bases). What was sequenced was PBMCs. This clonotype was obtained from a young woman in good health and CMV-seronegative. DNA for the CDR3: TGTGCCAGCAGCTTACGGCAGGGATATGCAACTAATGAAAAACTGTTTTTT. Translating it yields CASSLRQGYATNEKLFF.